This TCR beta chain was captured in a study of read filtering for tumor transcriptome and immune sequencing. Study overall: Revised staging placed eight or nine patients in R-ISS I, over 15 in II, six or seven in III. General study points: In IR-seq, single-read clonotypes were roughly 80% of clonotypes but approximately 3.5% of reads.

Molecular barcoded adaptors covering alpha/delta and beta/gamma chains were used on 400 to 450 ng RNA. TCRdb recomputed calls from the reads with MiXCR, one row per CDR3 protein. The sample yields about 130,000 distinct CDR3 sequences, 13% seen once. This clonotype was counted a single time. Its antigen is unidentified. A junction boundary mismatches the germline segment, possibly from a read error. Input material: a population of CD138-negative cells sorted from bone marrow. The source of this sequence is a donor over 35 with multiple myeloma.

Here the CDR3 reads CASSLAQNTEASF. The CDR3 bases are TGTGCCAGCAGCTTAGCGCAGAACACTGAAGCTTCCTTT. This chain connects TRBV7-2 to TRBJ1-1; D is ambiguous. The CDR3 consists of 13 residues. Germline V lookup: CDR1 SGHTA, CDR2 FQGNSA.